Sequencing of this TCR beta chain was carried out in a study of blood T cell repertoires in COVID-19 (dated by TCRdb to between 2020 and 2021). A note on the overall study: Samples covering the acute and convalescent phases of COVID-19 were provided by collaborators in the United States, Italy and Spain. The prospective study material was composed of cDNA or gDNA derived from T cells, B-cell-depleted T cells, or PBMCs. Deeply sampled blood TCRbeta repertoires from subjects exposed to, actively infected with, or recovered from COVID-19 were included in the dataset. The repertoires were made available in a free public database intended to serve as a resource for research on the immune response to SARS-CoV-2. The samples were drawn from two sources: the first 160 participants of the ongoing ImmuneRACE study, and fewer than 1,500 subjects contributed by 6 global collaborators. Nearly every sample came with metadata listing a de-identified subject ID, COVID-19 status, age in years and sex. HLA class I and class II types, where available, came from metadata supplied by the sample provider rather than from assay-based typing. Overall study outcomes, separate from this receptor: How much clinical and demographic metadata was included differed by source and by participant, and the metadata was provided uncurated.

Sequences WSHSY (CDR1) and SAAADI (CDR2) are obtained from the germline V gene. The junction shows trimming of 4 bases on V and 5 bases on J, plus 9 bases between the germline ends. Its CDR3 holds 13 amino acids, cysteine through phenylalanine. This entry keeps only the CDR3 DNA: 39 bases, framed from base 1. TCRbeta CDR3 regions were amplified from genomic DNA using the immunoSEQ Assay, a bias-controlled multiplex PCR. Turning to the authors' computational methods: Within the assay, amplification of reference gene primers was used to estimate how many nucleated cells each sample contained. To quantify the absolute abundance of each unique TCRbeta CDR3 rearrangement, sequence reads were collapsed and filtered. Productive Simpson clonality was computed per sample as the square root of Simpson's diversity index over productive rearrangements. Drawn from immuneACCESS, this table holds only the in-frame rearrangements with V and J called that TCRdb kept. Clones are partly lost; checked studies trace under half to an unresolved V gene and leave the rest unexplained. V and J calls and clone size come straight from that table; D and trimming were deduced from the DNA. This sample has 250,000 or so clones in its table, and approximately 88% of those were observed once. The ten largest clones take up just over 2.5% of the sample.

Participants in the prospective study were aged about 18 to 95 years, lived in under 30 United States geographic areas, and enrolled through a virtual design. Cohort assignment in the prospective study relied on participant-reported clinical history from a screening survey and a study questionnaire. In the prospective study, mobile phlebotomists collected whole blood, serum and a nasopharyngeal or oropharyngeal swab from each participant. Over a roughly two-month period, participants in the prospective study had the option of providing additional blood draws and questionnaires. Prospective study blood samples were shipped either frozen or at room temperature before DNA extraction. Details on this clone: This clone's antigen is unknown. No base qualities exist here, and no much larger clone lies one base off it.

In this chain, TRBV10-2 is recombined with TRBJ2-1; the D segment could be TRBD1, given 6 matching bases. Sequenced input: PBMCs or T cells enriched from blood (not recorded which). The clonotype was recovered from a woman in her 30s with acute COVID-19. The CDR3 reads as follows: CASSVDRNNEQFF. The nucleotides are TGCGCCAGCAGTGTCGACAGGAACAATGAGCAGTTCTTC.